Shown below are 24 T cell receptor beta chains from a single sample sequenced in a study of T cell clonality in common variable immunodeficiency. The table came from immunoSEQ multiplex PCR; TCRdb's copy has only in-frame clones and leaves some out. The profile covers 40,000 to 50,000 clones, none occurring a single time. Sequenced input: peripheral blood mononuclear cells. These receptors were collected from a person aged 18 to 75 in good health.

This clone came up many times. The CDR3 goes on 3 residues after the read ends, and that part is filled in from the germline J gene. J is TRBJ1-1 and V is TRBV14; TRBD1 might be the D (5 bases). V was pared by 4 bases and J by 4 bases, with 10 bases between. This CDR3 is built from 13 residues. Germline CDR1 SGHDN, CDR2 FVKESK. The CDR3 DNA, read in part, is TGTGCCAGCAGCCCAGGGTTGGGCACTGAA. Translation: CASSPGLGTE. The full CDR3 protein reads CASSPGLGTEAFF.

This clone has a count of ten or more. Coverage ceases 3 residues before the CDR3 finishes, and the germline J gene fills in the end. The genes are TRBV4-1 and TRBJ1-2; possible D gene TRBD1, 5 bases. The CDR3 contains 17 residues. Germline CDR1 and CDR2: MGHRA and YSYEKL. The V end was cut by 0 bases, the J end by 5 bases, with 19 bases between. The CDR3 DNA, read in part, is TGCGCCAGCAGCCAAGATTCGGAGACAGCAAATTTTTATGGC. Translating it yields CASSQDSETANFYG. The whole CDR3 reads CASSQDSETANFYGYTF.

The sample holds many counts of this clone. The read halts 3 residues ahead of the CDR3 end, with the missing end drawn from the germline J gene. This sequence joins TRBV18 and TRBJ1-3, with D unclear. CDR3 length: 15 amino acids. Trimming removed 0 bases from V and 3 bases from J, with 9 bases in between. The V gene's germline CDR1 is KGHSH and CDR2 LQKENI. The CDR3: CASSPPSGFGNTIYF. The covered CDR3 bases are TGTGCCAGCTCACCACCCTCGGGGTTTGGAAACACC.

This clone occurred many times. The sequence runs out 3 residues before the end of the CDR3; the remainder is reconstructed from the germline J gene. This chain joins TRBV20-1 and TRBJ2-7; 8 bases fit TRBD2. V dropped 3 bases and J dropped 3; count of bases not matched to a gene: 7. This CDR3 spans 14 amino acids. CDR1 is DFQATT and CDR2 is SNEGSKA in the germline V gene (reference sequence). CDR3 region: CSARRSGSVYEQYF. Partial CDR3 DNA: TGCAGTGCTAGGAGGAGCGGGAGTGTCTACGAG.

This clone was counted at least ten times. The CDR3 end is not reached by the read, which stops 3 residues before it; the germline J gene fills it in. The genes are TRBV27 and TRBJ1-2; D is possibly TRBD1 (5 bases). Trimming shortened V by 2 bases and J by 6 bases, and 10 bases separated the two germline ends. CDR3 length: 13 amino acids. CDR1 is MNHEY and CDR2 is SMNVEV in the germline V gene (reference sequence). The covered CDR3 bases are TGTGCCAGCAGTTTAATAGGGACTGATGGC. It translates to CASSLIGTDG. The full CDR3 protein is CASSLIGTDGYTF.

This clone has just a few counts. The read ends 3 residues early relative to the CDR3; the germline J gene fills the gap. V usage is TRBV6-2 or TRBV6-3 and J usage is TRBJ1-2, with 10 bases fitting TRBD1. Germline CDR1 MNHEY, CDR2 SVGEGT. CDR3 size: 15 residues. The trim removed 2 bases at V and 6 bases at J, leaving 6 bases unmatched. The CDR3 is CASSYRRTGGDGYTF. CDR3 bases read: TGTGCCAGCAGTTACCGTCGGACAGGGGGTGATGGC.

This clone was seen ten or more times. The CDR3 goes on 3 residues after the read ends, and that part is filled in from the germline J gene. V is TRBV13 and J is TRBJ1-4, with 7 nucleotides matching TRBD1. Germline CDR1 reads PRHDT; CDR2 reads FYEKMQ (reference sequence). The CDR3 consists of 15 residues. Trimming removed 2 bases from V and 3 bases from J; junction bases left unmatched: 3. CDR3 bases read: TGTGCCAGCAGCTTAATGACAGGGCCTAATGAAAAA. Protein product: CASSLMTGPNEK. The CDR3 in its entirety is CASSLMTGPNEKLFF.

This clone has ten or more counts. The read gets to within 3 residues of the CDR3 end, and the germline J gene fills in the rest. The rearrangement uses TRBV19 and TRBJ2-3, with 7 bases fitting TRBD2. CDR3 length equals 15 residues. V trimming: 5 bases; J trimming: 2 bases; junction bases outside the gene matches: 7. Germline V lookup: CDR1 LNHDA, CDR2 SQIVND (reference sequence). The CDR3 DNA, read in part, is TGTGCCAGTAGTGCTGCGGGGGTTCCCACAGATACG. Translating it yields CASSAAGVPTDT. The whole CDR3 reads CASSAAGVPTDTQYF.

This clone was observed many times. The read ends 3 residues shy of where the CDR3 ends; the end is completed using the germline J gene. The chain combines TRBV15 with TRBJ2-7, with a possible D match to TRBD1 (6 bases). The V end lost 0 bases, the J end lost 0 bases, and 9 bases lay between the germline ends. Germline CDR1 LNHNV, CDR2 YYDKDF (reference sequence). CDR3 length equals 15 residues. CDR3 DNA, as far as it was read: TGTGCCACCAGCAGAGACAGGGGCAGCTCCTACGAG. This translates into CATSRDRGSSYE. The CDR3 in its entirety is CATSRDRGSSYEQYF.

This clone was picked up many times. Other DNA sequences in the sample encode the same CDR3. This chain's CDR3 is CSVSGTAANYGYTF. The part of the CDR3 DNA that was read is TGCAGCGTGAGCGGGACAGCCGCTAACTATGGC. The V call is TRBV29-1, the J call TRBJ1-2; 7 nucleotides align to TRBD1. From the germline J gene comes the end of the CDR3, since the read stops 3 residues before it. The CDR3 is made up of 14 amino acids. J was trimmed by 0 bases and V by 6 bases; bases with no gene match: 7. Germline assignment: CDR1 SQVTM and CDR2 ANQGSEA.

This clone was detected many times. The CDR3 spells CAWAQETQYF. The CDR3 bases that were read are TGTGCCTGGGCGCAAGAGACC. This chain connects TRBV30 to TRBJ2-5, with unresolved D. The read terminates 3 residues ahead of where the CDR3 ends, so the germline J gene completes it. CDR1 is GTSNPN, CDR2 SVGIG, per germline (reference sequence). The CDR3 has 10 residues. V lost 5 bases, J lost 2 bases, and 3 bases lay in between.

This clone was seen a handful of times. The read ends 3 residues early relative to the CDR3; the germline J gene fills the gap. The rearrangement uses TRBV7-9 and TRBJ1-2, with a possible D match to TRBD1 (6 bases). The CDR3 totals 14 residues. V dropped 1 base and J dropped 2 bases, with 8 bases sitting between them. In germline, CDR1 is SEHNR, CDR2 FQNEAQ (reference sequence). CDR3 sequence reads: CASSLGTVNYGYTF. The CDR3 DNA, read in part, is TGTGCCAGCAGCTTAGGGACAGTAAACTATGGC. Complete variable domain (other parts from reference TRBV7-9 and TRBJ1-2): DTGVSQNPRHKITKRGQNVTFRCDPISEHNRLYWYRQTLGQGPEFLTYFQNEAQLEKSRLLSDRFSAERPKGSFSTLEIQRTEQGDSAMYLCASSLGTVNYGYTFGSGTRLTVV.

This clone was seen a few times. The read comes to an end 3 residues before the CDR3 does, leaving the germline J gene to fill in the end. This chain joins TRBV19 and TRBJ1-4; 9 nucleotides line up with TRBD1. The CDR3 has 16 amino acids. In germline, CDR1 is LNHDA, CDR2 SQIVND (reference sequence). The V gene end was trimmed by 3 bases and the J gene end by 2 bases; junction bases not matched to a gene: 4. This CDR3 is CASSIGDRVTNEKLFF. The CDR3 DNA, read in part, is TGTGCCAGTAGTATCGGGGACAGGGTTACTAATGAAAAA.

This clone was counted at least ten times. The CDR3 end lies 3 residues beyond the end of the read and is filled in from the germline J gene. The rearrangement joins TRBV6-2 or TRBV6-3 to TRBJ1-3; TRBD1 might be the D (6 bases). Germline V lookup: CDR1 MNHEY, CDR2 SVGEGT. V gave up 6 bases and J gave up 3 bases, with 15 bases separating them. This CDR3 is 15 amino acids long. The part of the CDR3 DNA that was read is TGTGCCAGCAGGAGACAGGAACTACTTGGAAACACC. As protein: CASRRQELLGNT. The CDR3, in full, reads CASRRQELLGNTIYF.

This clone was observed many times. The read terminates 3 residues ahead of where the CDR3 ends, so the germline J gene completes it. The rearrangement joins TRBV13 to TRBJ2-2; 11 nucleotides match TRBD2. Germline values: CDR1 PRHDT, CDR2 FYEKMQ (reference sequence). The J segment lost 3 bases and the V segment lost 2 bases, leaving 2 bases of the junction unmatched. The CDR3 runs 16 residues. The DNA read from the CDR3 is TGTGCCAGCAGCTTATCTAGCGGGGGGTACACCGGGGAG. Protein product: CASSLSSGGYTGE. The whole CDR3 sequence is CASSLSSGGYTGELFF.

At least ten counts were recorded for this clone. Here the CDR3 reads CASSTGFYEQYF. Partial CDR3 DNA: TGTGCCAGCAGTACAGGGTTCTACGAG. This sequence joins TRBV2 and TRBJ2-7, with D perhaps TRBD1 (6 bases). The sequence runs out 3 residues before the end of the CDR3; the remainder is reconstructed from the germline J gene. V was shortened by 5 bases and J by 3 bases, with 8 bases between the two germline ends. CDR1 SNHLY and CDR2 FYNNEI come from the germline V gene. The CDR3 contains 12 residues.

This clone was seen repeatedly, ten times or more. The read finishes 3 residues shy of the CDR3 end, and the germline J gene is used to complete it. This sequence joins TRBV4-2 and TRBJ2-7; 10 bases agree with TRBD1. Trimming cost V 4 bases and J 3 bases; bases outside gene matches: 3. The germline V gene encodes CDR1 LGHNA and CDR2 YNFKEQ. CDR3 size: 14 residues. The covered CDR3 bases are TGTGCCAGCAGCCCGACAGGGGGCGTCTACGAG. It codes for CASSPTGGVYE. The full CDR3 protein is CASSPTGGVYEQYF.

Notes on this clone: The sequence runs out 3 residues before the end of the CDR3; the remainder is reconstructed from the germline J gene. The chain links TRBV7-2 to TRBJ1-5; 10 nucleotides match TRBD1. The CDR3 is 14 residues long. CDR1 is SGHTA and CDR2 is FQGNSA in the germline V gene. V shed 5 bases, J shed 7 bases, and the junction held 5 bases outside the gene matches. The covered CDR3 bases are TGTGCCAGCAGCCCGACAGGGGGCAGGCAGCCC. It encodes CASSPTGGRQP. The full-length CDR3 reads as CASSPTGGRQPQHF.

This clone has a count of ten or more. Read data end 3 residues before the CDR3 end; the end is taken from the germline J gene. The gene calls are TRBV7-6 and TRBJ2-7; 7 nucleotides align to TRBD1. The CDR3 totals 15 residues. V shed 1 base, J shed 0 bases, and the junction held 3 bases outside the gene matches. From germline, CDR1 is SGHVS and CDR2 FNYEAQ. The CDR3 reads CASSLGDSASYEQYF. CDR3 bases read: TGTGCCAGCAGCTTAGGGGACAGTGCCTCCTACGAG.

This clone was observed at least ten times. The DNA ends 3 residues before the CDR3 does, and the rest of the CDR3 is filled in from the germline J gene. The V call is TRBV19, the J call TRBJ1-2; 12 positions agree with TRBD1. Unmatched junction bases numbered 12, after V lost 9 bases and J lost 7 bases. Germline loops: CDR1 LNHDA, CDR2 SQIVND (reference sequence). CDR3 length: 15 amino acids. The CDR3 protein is CASEAGTGGIRGYTF. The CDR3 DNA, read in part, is TGTGCCAGCGAAGCCGGGACAGGGGGCATTCGTGGC.

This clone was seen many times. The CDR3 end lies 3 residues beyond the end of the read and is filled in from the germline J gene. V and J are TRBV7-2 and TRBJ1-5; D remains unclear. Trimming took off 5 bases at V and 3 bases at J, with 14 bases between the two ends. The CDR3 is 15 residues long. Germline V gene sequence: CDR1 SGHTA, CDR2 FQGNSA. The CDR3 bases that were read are TGTGCCAGCAGCAGAGGGTTAGGGCTCAATCAGCCC. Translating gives CASSRGLGLNQP. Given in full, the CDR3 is CASSRGLGLNQPQHF.

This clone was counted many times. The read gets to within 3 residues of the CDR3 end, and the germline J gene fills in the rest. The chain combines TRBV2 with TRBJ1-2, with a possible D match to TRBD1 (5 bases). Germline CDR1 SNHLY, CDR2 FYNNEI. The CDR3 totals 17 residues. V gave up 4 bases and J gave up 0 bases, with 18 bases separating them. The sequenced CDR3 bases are TGTGCCAGCAGTGGGGGGGGAAGGCGGACGGCTAACTATGGC. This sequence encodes CASSGGGRRTANYG. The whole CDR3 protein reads CASSGGGRRTANYGYTF.

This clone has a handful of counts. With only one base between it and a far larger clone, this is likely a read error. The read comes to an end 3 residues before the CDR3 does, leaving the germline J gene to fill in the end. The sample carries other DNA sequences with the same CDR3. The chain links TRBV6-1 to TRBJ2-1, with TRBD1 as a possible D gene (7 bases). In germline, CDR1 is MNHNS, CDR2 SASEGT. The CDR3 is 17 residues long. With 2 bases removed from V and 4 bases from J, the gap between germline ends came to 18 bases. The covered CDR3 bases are TGTGCCAGCAGTGAAACGCTGGAGGGGGCCGCTTACAATGAG. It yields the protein CASSETLEGAAYNE. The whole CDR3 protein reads CASSETLEGAAYNEQFF.

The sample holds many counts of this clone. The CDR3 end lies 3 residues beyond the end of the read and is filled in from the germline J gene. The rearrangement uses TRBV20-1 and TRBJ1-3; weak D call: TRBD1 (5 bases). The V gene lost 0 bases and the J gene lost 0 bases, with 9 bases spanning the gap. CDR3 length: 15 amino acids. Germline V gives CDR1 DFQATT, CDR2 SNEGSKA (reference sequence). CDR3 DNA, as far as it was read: TGCAGTGCTAGAGATAGACAGAGCTCTGGAAACACC. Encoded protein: CSARDRQSSGNT. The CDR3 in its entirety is CSARDRQSSGNTIYF.